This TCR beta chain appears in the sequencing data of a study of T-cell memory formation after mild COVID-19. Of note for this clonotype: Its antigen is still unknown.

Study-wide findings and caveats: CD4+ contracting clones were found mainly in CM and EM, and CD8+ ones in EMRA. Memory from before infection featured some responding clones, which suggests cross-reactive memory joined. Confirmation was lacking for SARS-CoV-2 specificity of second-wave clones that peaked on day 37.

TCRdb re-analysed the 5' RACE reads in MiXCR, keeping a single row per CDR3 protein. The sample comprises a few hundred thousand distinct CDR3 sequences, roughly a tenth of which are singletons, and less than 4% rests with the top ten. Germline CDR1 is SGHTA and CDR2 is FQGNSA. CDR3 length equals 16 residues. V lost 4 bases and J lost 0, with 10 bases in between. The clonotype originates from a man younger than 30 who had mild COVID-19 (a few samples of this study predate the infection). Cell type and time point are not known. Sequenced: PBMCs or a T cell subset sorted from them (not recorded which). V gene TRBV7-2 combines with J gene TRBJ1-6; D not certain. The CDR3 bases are TGTGCCAGCAGCTCGTCTCGGGGCTCCTATAATTCACCCCTCCACTTT. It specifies CASSSSRGSYNSPLHF. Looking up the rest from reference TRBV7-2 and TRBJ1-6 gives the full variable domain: GAGVSQSPSNKVTEKGKDVELRCDPISGHTALYWYRQSLGQGLEFLIYFQGNSAPDKSGLPSDRFSAERTGGSVSTLTIQRTQQEDSAVYLCASSSSRGSYNSPLHFGNGTRLTVT.